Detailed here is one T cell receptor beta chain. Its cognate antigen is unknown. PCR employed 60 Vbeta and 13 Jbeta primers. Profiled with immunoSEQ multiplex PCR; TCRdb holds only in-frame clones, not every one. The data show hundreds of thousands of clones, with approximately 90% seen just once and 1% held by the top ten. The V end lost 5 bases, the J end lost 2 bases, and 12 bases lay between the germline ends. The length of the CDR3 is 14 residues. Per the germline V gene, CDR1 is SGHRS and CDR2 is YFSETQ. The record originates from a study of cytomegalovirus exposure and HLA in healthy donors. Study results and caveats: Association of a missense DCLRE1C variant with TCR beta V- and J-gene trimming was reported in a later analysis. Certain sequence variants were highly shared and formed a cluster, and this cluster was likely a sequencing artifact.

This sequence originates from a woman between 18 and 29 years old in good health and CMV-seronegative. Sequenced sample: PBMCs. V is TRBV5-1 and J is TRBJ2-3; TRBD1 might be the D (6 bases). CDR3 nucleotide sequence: TGCGCCAGCAGTGTTAACAGGGACACAGATACGCAGTATTTT. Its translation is CASSVNRDTDTQYF.